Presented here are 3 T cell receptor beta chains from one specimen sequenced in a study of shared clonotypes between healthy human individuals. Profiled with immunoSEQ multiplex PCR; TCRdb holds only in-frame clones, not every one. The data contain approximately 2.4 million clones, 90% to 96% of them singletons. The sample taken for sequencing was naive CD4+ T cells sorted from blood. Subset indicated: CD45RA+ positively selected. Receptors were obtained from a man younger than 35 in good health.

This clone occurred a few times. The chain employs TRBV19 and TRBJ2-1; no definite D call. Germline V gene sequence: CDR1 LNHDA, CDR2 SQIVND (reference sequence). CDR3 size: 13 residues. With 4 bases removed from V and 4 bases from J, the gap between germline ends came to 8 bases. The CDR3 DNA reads TGTGCCAGTAGTACGACACGGTACAATGAGCAGTTCTTC. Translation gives CASSTTRYNEQFF.

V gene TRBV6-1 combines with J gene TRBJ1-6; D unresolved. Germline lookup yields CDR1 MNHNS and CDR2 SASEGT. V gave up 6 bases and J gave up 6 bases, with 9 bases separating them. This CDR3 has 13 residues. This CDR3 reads CASSQVGNSPLHF. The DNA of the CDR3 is TGTGCCAGCAGCCAGGTCGGTAATTCACCCCTCCACTTT.

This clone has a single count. CDR3 loop: CASRSTGMNTEAFF. Written as DNA, the CDR3 is TGTGCCAGCAGATCGACAGGGATGAACACTGAAGCTTTCTTT. The chain links TRBV6-1 to TRBJ1-1; 7 nucleotides agree with TRBD1. Trimming took 6 bases from V and 0 from J; bases not matched to a gene: 4. Germline values: CDR1 MNHNS, CDR2 SASEGT. The CDR3 has 14 residues.